The 23 T cell receptor beta chains below come from one sample, sequenced in a study of cytomegalovirus exposure and HLA in healthy donors. Primers: 60 Vbeta forward and 13 Jbeta reverse. The assay was immunoSEQ multiplex PCR, and TCRdb's table has in-frame clones only and misses some. The sample has around 140,000 clones; 70% to 80% are singletons. The specimen sequenced was PBMCs. The source is a female donor in good health and CMV-seronegative.

The chain employs TRBV5-1 and TRBJ1-1; D is ambiguous. V was cut by 3 bases and J by 1 base, with 7 bases left in between. Germline values: CDR1 SGHRS, CDR2 YFSETQ. The CDR3 is made up of 13 amino acids. The CDR3 is CASSWAGNTEAFF. CDR3 DNA: TGCGCCAGCAGCTGGGCGGGGAACACTGAAGCTTTCTTT.

This clone was detected only a few times. V gene TRBV25-1 combines with J gene TRBJ2-3; D gene uncertain. V was trimmed by 8 bases and J by 6 bases, leaving 12 bases between them. This CDR3 comprises 12 residues. In germline, CDR1 is MGHDK, CDR2 SYGVNS. This CDR3 is CASSSTADTQYF. The CDR3 DNA reads TGTGCCAGCTCTTCAACAGCTGATACGCAGTATTTT.

The chain uses TRBV6-1 and TRBJ2-5, with 11 bases identical to TRBD1. CDR3 length: 14 amino acids. With V trimmed by 8 bases and J by 4 bases, 6 bases remained unmatched. The germline V gene has CDR1 MNHNS and CDR2 SASEGT. The DNA for the CDR3 is TGTGCCAGCGGACCCGGGACAGGGGGAGAGACCCAGTACTTC. Translated: CASGPGTGGETQYF.

This clone appeared a few times. V and J are TRBV7-9 and TRBJ2-1; 8 positions agree with TRBD2. The junction had 4 bases not matched to a gene; V was cut back by 0 bases and J by 6 bases. Germline V gene sequence: CDR1 SEHNR, CDR2 FQNEAQ (reference sequence). The CDR3 is 15 amino acids. The CDR3 loop reads CASSLARAGVNEQFF. The CDR3 coding sequence is TGTGCCAGCAGCTTAGCTCGAGCGGGGGTCAATGAGCAGTTCTTC.

The chain employs TRBV6-1 and TRBJ2-5; 9 nucleotides align to TRBD1. Gene TRBJ2-7 matches the end of the DNA better, so the J call may be wrong. The CDR3 covers 15 residues. CDR1 and CDR2 from the germline V gene are MNHNS and SASEGT. The chain's CDR3 is CASSTTGTGKNEQYF. CDR3 nucleotide sequence: TGTGCCAGCAGTACAACCGGGACAGGGAAAAACGAGCAGTACTTC.

This chain joins TRBV21-1 and TRBJ2-5; the D call TRBD1 from the table was never checked on the DNA. TRBV21-1 counts as a pseudogene. CDR3 size: 20 residues. Written as DNA, the CDR3 is TGTGCCAGCAGCAGAAAAAACGGGTGCCGGGACAGGGGTTTGAGAGAGACCCAGTACTTC. The encoded protein is CASSRKNGCRDRGLRETQYF.

The V call is TRBV5-1, the J call TRBJ1-3; D is undetermined. CDR3 length: 16 amino acids. The V end was cut by 4 bases, the J end by 4 bases, with 18 bases between. Germline V gene lookup returns CDR1 SGHRS and CDR2 YFSETQ. CDR3 bases: TGCGCCAGCAGCCCCGGGGAAAGGACTTCCGGAAACACCATATATTTT. This gives the protein CASSPGERTSGNTIYF.

The chain uses TRBV5-1 and TRBJ1-4; maybe TRBD1 (6 bases). Germline CDR1 is SGHRS and CDR2 is YFSETQ. Trimming removed 4 bases from V and 4 bases from J, with 23 bases in between. This CDR3 region has 18 residues. The CDR3 DNA reads TGCGCCAGCAGCCAAATTACAGGGAGCAAACTTCATAATGAAAAACTGTTTTTT. This gives the protein CASSQITGSKLHNEKLFF.

The chain is built from TRBV19 and TRBJ2-7, with a possible D match to TRBD2 (6 bases). The CDR3 length is 16 residues. Trimming shortened V by 0 bases and J by 5 bases, and 17 bases separated the two germline ends. CDR1 and CDR2 (germline): LNHDA, SQIVND (reference sequence). The CDR3 region is CASSIDGETSIDEQYF. CDR3 nucleotides: TGTGCCAGTAGTATAGATGGTGAGACTAGTATCGACGAGCAGTACTTC.

This clone was counted a single time. The chain employs TRBV5-8 and TRBJ1-5, with 7 positions matching TRBD1. Trimming at V came to 7 bases and at J to 1 base, leaving 8 bases not matched to a gene. The V gene's germline CDR1 is SGHTS and CDR2 YDEGEE. This CDR3 is built from 15 residues. CDR3 bases: TGTGCCAGCCTTCCAGAGGGGGCGAGCAATCAGCCCCAGCATTTT. Its translation: CASLPEGASNQPQHF.

V and J are TRBV5-1 and TRBJ2-4; a weak D match, TRBD2 (5 bases). Trimming cost V 0 bases and J 0 bases, with 19 bases left between them. This CDR3 has 19 residues. Germline loops: CDR1 SGHRS, CDR2 YFSETQ. Written as DNA, the CDR3 is TGCGCCAGCAGCTTGGGCGGCAGGAAAACTAGTCTAGCCAAAAACATTCAGTACTTC. Translating it yields CASSLGGRKTSLAKNIQYF.

The chain combines TRBV19 with TRBJ2-7; unclear D gene. The length of the CDR3 is 13 residues. V was shortened by 4 bases and J by 2 bases, with 9 bases between the two germline ends. Germline-derived CDR1 and CDR2 are LNHDA and SQIVND (reference sequence). This CDR3 reads CASSSWPTYEQYF. The CDR3 DNA is TGTGCCAGTAGTAGCTGGCCGACCTACGAGCAGTACTTC.

This clone was counted between two and nine times. This chain connects TRBV6-5 to TRBJ2-1, with 11 bases that match TRBD1. The CDR3 has 14 residues. Unmatched junction bases numbered 8, after V lost 6 bases and J lost 10 bases. The germline gives CDR1 MNHEY, CDR2 SVGAGI. CDR3 in amino acids: CASSKGQGVWEQFF. The CDR3 DNA is TGTGCCAGCAGCAAGGGACAGGGGGTCTGGGAGCAGTTCTTC.

As for this clone: The junction shows a germline mismatch at one end, possibly a read error. The rearrangement links TRBV7-9 to TRBJ2-5, with D possibly TRBD1 on 6 matching bases. The CDR3 covers 17 residues. Germline assignment: CDR1 SEHNR and CDR2 FQNEAQ (reference sequence). CDR3 protein: CSSSLVPPWTVQETQYF. The CDR3 nucleotides are TGTTCCAGCAGCTTAGTTCCCCCGTGGACAGTCCAAGAGACCCAGTACTTC.

Only a few counts were recorded for this clone. This sequence joins TRBV30 and TRBJ1-1, with 11 bases identical to TRBD1. The CDR3 loop spans 13 amino acids. Trimming took 5 bases from V and 5 from J; bases not matched to a gene: 4. Germline loops: CDR1 GTSNPN, CDR2 SVGIG (reference sequence). The CDR3 coding sequence is TGTGCCTGGCGTGGGGACAGGGGGACTGAAGCTTTCTTT. Translated, it gives CAWRGDRGTEAFF.

The chain employs TRBV5-1 and TRBJ2-3; 10 nucleotides line up with TRBD2. The trim removed 4 bases at V and 6 bases at J, leaving 8 bases unmatched. In germline, CDR1 is SGHRS, CDR2 YFSETQ. The CDR3 runs 15 residues. CDR3 in DNA: TGCGCCAGCAGCAGGACTAGCGGAGAGGGGGATACGCAGTATTTT. Translated, it gives CASSRTSGEGDTQYF.

The chain carries TRBV19 and TRBJ1-1, with 12 bases matching TRBD1. Looked up from germline, CDR1 is LNHDA and CDR2 is SQIVND (reference sequence). V trimming: 5 bases; J trimming: 4 bases; junction bases outside the gene matches: 11. This CDR3 is built from 17 residues. The CDR3 DNA reads as TGTGCCAGTAGTCCCACCCGGGACAGGGGGCCTGCCACTGAAGCTTTCTTT. Protein product: CASSPTRDRGPATEAFF.

J is TRBJ1-4 and V is TRBV9; TRBD1 is a possible D gene (5 bases). CDR3 size: 14 residues. V was clipped by 3 bases and J by 7 bases, with 13 bases between them. Germline assignment: CDR1 SGDLS and CDR2 YYNGEE. CDR3 DNA sequence: TGTGCCAGCAGCGAACAGGTCGTTTTTGAAAAACTGTTTTTT. Encoded protein: CASSEQVVFEKLFF.

The chain employs TRBV30 and TRBJ2-5; the match to TRBD2 covers 7 bases. Germline CDR1 and CDR2: GTSNPN and SVGIG (reference sequence). The CDR3 has 15 amino acids. V shed 0 bases and J 2 bases; nucleotides not matched to a gene: 6. The CDR3 here is CAWSVGSSGQETQYF. In DNA, the CDR3 is TGTGCCTGGAGTGTTGGGTCTAGCGGACAAGAGACCCAGTACTTC.

The rearrangement joins TRBV27 to TRBJ1-5; a possible D gene is TRBD1 (5 bases). Germline assignment: CDR1 MNHEY and CDR2 SMNVEV (reference sequence). CDR3 length: 15 residues. The V gene lost 8 bases and the J gene lost 4 bases, with 18 bases spanning the gap. CDR3 protein: CASSAGTAFNQPQHF. CDR3 DNA sequence: TGTGCCAGCTCAGCGGGGACGGCCTTTAATCAGCCCCAGCATTTT.

The chain employs TRBV5-1 and TRBJ1-4; TRBD1 matches at 7 bases. The germline V gene has CDR1 SGHRS and CDR2 YFSETQ. The V segment lost 2 bases and the J segment 7 bases; nucleotides outside the gene matches: 5. The CDR3 runs to 14 residues. Written as DNA, the CDR3 is TGCGCCAGCAGCTTAGGGGGCGCGGCTGAAAAACTGTTTTTT. Encoded protein: CASSLGGAAEKLFF.

In its sample, this clone was seen a few times. Other DNA sequences in the sample encode the same CDR3. The rearrangement joins TRBV5-1 to TRBJ1-1, with 7 bases aligning to TRBD1. The CDR3 covers 14 residues. J was trimmed by 1 base and V by 5 bases; bases with no gene match: 5. Looked up from germline, CDR1 is SGHRS and CDR2 is YFSETQ. CDR3 sequence reads: CASSLGQTNTEAFF. The CDR3 DNA reads TGCGCCAGCAGTCTGGGACAGACGAACACTGAAGCTTTCTTT.

This clone was recorded a few times. This sequence joins TRBV18 and TRBJ2-1; 10 bases align to TRBD1. V was pared by 4 bases and J by 2 bases, with 5 bases of the junction left unmatched. Per the germline V gene, CDR1 is KGHSH and CDR2 is LQKENI. This CDR3 has 16 amino acids. DNA for the CDR3: TGTGCCAGCTCACACACCGGGACAGGGGCCTACAATGAGCAGTTCTTC. Its translation is CASSHTGTGAYNEQFF.